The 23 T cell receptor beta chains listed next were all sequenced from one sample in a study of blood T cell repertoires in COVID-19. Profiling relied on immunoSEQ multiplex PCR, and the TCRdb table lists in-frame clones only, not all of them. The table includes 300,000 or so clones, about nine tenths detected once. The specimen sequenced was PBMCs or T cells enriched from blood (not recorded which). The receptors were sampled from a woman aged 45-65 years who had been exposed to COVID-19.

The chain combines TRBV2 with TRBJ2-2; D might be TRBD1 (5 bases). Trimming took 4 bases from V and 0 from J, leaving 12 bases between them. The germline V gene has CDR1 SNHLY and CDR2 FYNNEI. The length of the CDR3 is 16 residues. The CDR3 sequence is CASSGQGSPNTGELFF. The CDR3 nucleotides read TGTGCCAGCAGTGGCCAGGGCTCTCCGAACACCGGGGAGCTGTTTTTT.

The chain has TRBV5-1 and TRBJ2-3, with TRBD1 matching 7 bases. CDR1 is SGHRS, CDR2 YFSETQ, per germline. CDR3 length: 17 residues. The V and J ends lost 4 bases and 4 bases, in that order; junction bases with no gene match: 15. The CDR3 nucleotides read TGCGCCAGCAGCCTCCGGACAGGACAGAGGACGGCAGATACGCAGTATTTT. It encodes CASSLRTGQRTADTQYF.

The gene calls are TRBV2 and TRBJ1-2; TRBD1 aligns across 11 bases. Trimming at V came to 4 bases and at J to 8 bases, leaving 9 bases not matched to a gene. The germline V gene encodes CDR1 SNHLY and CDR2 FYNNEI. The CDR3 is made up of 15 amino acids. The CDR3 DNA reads TGTGCCAGCAGTGGGCGGGACAGGGGGAGAGACGGCTACACCTTC. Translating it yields CASSGRDRGRDGYTF. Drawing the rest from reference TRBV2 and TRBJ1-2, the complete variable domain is EPEVTQTPSHQVTQMGQEVILRCVPISNHLYFYWYRQILGQKVEFLVSFYNNEISEKSEIFDDQFSVERPDGSNFTLKIRSTKLEDSAMYFCASSGRDRGRDGYTFGSGTRLTVV.

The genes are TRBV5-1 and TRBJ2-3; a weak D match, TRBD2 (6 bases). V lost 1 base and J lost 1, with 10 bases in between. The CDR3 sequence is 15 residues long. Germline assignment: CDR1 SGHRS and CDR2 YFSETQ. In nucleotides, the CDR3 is TGCGCCAGCAGCTTGCTAGGGGAGGGCACAGATACGCAGTATTTT. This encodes CASSLLGEGTDTQYF.

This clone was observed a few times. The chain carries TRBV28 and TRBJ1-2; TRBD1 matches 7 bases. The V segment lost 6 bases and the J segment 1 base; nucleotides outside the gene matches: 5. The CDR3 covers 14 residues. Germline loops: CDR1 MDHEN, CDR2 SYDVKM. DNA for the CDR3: TGTGCCAGCAGGCCGGGACAGCATAACTATGGCTACACCTTC. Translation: CASRPGQHNYGYTF.

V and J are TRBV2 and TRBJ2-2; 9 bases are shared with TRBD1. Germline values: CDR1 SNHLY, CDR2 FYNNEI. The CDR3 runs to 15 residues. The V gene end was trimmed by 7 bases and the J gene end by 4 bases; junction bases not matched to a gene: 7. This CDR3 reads CASIGTGPSTGELFF. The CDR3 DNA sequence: TGTGCCAGCATCGGGACAGGGCCGAGCACCGGGGAGCTGTTTTTT.

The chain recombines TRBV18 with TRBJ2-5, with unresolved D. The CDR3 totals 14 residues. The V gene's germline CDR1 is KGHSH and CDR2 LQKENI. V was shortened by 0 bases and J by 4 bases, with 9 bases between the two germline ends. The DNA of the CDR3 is TGTGCCAGCTCACCACCGCCGGTTGGAGAGACCCAGTACTTC. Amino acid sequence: CASSPPPVGETQYF. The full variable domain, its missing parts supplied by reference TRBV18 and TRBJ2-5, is NAGVMQNPRHLVRRRGQEARLRCSPMKGHSHVYWYRQLPEEGLKFMVYLQKENIIDESGMPKERFSAEFPKEGPSILRIQQVVRGDSAAYFCASSPPPVGETQYFGPGTRLLVL.

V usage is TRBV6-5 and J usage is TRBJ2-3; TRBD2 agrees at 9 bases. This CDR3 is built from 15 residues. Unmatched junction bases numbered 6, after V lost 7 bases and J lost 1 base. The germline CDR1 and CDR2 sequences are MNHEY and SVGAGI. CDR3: CASKERGARTDTQYF. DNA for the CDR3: TGTGCCAGCAAGGAGCGGGGGGCCCGCACAGATACGCAGTATTTT.

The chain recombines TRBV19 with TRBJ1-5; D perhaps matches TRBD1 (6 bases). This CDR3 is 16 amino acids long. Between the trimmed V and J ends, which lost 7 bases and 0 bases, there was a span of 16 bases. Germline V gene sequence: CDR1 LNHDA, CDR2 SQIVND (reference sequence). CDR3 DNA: TGTGCCAGTACCCCCCCTGGGGGCATTAGCAATCAGCCCCAGCATTTT. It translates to CASTPPGGISNQPQHF.

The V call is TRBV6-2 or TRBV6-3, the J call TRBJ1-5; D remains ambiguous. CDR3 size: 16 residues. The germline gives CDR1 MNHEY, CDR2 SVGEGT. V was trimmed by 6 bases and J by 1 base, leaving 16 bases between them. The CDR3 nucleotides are TGTGCCAGCAGCCCTAGCAGTGGAGGAAGCAATCAGCCCCAGCATTTT. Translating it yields CASSPSSGGSNQPQHF.

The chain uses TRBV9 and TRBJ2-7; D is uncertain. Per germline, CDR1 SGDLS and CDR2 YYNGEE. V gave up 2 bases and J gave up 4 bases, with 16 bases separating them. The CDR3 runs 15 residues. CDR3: CASSVGLEELYEQYF. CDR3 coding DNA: TGTGCCAGCAGCGTCGGTCTAGAGGAACTTTACGAGCAGTACTTC.

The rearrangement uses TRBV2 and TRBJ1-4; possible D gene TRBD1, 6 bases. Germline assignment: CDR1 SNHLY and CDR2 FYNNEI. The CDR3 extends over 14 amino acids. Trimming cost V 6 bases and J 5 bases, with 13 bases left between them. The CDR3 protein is CASSPTGMNEKLFF. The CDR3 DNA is TGTGCCAGCAGCCCGACAGGAATGAATGAAAAACTGTTTTTT.

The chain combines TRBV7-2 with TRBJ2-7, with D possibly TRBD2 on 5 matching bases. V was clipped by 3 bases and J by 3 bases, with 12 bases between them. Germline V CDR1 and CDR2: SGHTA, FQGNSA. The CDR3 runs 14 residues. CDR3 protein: CASSFVRDIYEQYF. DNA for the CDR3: TGTGCCAGCAGCTTTGTCCGGGATATCTACGAGCAGTACTTC.

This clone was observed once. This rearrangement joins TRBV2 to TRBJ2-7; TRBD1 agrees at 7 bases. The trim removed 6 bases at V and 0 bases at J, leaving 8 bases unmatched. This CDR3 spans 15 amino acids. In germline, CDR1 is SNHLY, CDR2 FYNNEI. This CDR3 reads CASRNRDSVSYEQYF. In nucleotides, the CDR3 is TGTGCCAGCAGGAACCGGGACAGTGTCTCCTACGAGCAGTACTTC.

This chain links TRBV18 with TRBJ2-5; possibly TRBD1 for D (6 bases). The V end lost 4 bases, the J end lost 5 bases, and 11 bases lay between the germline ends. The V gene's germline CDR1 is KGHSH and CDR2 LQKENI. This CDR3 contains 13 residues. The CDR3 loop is CASSQGVEETQYF. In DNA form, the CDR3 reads TGTGCCAGCTCACAGGGGGTGGAGGAGACCCAGTACTTC.

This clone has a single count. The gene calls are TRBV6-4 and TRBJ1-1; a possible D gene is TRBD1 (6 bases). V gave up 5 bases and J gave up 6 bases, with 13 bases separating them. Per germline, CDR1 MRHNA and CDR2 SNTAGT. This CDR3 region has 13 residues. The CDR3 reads CASSPGEGAEAFF. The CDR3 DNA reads TGTGCCAGCAGTCCCGGGGAGGGGGCTGAAGCTTTCTTT.

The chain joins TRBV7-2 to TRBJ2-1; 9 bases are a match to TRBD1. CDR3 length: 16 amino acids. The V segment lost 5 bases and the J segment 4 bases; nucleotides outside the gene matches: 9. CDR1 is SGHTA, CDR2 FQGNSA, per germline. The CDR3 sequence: CASSRVPGQGYNEQFF. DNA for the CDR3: TGTGCCAGCAGCCGCGTACCGGGACAGGGATACAATGAGCAGTTCTTC.

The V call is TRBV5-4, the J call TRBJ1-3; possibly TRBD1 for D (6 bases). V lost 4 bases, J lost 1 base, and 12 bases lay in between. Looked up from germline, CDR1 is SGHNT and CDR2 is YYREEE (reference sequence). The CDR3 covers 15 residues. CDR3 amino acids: CASSLPGVSGNTIYF. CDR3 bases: TGTGCCAGCAGCCTACCAGGGGTGTCTGGAAACACCATATATTTT.

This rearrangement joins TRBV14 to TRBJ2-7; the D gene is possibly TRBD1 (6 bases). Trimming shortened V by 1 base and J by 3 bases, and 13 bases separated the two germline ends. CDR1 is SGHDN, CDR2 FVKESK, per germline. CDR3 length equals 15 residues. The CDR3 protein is CASSQGSDRYYEQYF. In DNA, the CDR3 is TGTGCCAGCAGCCAAGGGTCGGACAGATACTACGAGCAGTACTTC.

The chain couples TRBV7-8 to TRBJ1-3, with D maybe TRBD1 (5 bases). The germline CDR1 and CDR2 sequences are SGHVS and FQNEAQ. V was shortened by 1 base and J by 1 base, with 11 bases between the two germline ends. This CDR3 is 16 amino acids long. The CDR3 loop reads CASSLVSGVSGNTIYF. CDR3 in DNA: TGTGCCAGCAGCTTAGTATCGGGGGTTTCTGGAAACACCATATATTTT.

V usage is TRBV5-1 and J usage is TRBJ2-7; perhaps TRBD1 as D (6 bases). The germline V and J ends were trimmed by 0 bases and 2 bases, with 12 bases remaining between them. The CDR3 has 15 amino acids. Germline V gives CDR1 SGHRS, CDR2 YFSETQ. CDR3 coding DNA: TGCGCCAGCAGCTTGGTTTCAGGGGATACCTACGAGCAGTACTTC. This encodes CASSLVSGDTYEQYF.

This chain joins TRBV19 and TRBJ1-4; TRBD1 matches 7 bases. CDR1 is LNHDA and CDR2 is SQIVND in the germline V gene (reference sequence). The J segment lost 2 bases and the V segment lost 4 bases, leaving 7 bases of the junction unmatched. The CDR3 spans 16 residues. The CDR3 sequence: CASSTNRGVTNEKLFF. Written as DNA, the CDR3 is TGTGCCAGTAGTACTAACAGGGGAGTCACTAATGAAAAACTGTTTTTT.

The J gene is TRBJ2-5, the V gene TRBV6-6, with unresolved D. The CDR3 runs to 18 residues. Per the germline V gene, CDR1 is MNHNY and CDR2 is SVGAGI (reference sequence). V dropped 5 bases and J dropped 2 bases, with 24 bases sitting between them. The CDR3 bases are TGTGCCAGCAGTCGGTTATTCCGTCCAGGAAGCCTTCAAGAGACCCAGTACTTC. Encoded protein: CASSRLFRPGSLQETQYF.